This T cell receptor beta chain was retrieved from a study of blood T cell repertoires in COVID-19. Study-level background: Some COVID-19 samples were acute and others convalescent; all came from the United States, Italy and Spain.

TCRdb keeps only in-frame clones here, not all; method: immunoSEQ multiplex PCR. The table has 100,000 or so clones, about 86% seen once. Unmatched junction bases numbered 2, after V lost 4 bases and J lost 0 bases. The CDR3 covers 17 residues. Per germline, CDR1 SNHLY and CDR2 FYNNEI. Clinical history reported by participants formed the basis on which cohorts were assigned. The sequencing sample was made of PBMCs or T cells enriched from blood (not recorded which). The chain carries TRBV2 and TRBJ2-1, with 14 positions matching TRBD2. The receptor was derived from a woman aged 50 to 60 who had recovered from COVID-19. The CDR3 loop reads CASSVTSGGASYNEQFF. CDR3 DNA sequence: TGTGCCAGCAGTGTGACTAGCGGGGGGGCCTCCTACAATGAGCAGTTCTTC.